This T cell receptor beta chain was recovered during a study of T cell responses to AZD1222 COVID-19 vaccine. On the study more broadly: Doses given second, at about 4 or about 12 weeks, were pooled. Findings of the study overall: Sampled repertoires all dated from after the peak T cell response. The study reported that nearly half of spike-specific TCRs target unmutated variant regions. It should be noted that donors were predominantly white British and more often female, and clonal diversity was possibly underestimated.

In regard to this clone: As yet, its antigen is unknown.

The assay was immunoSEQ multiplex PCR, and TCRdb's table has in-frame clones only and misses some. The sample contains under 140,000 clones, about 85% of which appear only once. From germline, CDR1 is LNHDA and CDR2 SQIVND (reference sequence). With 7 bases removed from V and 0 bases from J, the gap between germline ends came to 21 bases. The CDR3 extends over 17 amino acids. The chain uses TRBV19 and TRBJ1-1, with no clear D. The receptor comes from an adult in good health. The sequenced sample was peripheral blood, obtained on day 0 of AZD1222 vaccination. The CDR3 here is CASKGFVGQILNTEAFF. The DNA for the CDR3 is TGTGCCAGTAAAGGCTTCGTAGGGCAGATCTTGAACACTGAAGCTTTCTTT.